A single sample is the source of the 17 T cell receptor beta chains below, sequenced in a study of T cell responses to AZD1222 COVID-19 vaccine (dated by TCRdb to the early 2020s). The library was produced with the immunoSEQ multiplex PCR assay. As stored in TCRdb, this immuneACCESS dataset retains in-frame rearrangements with V and J assigned. A fraction of the clones does not appear; measured against another copy, unresolved V genes explain less than half of the discrepancy, and the remainder lacks a known reason. This sample lists about 190,000 clones; 85% to 95% were detected once. Clones ranked in the top ten supply 1% to 1.5% of the sample. Per the publication, the time point label means: baseline before first vaccination. This sample comprised peripheral blood, obtained on day 0 of AZD1222 vaccination. All receptors come from an adult in good health.

V and J are TRBV6-5 and TRBJ1-4; TRBD1 aligns across 7 bases. The V segment lost 8 bases and the J segment 0 bases; nucleotides outside the gene matches: 6. CDR1 MNHEY and CDR2 SVGAGI come from the germline V gene. The CDR3 sequence is 15 residues long. CDR3 loop: CASGGRGTTNEKLFF. In nucleotides, the CDR3 is TGTGCCAGCGGGGGCAGGGGGACAACTAATGAAAAACTGTTTTTT.

This clone was picked up one time. The J gene is TRBJ2-7, the V gene TRBV2; weak D call: TRBD2 (7 bases). Germline CDR1 reads SNHLY; CDR2 reads FYNNEI. The ends were cut back, 6 bases at V and 6 bases at J, with 24 bases in the middle. The CDR3 covers 16 residues. The CDR3 nucleotides are TGTGCCAGCAGACGGGACGCTGGGGGCCCGGGGGGCGAGCAGTACTTC. Amino acids: CASRRDAGGPGGEQYF.

The rearrangement uses TRBV7-9 and TRBJ2-5, with D perhaps matching TRBD1 (6 bases). Per germline, CDR1 SEHNR and CDR2 FQNEAQ (reference sequence). CDR3 length equals 13 residues. Between the trimmed V and J ends, which lost 5 bases and 5 bases, there was a span of 12 bases. Written as DNA, the CDR3 is TGTGCCAGCAGCCCTACAGGGCTTGAGACCCAGTACTTC. Its protein product is CASSPTGLETQYF.

This clone was seen only once. The chain has TRBV5-1 and TRBJ1-2; no clear D gene. Looked up from germline, CDR1 is SGHRS and CDR2 is YFSETQ. This CDR3 comprises 15 residues. Trimming removed 2 bases from V and 8 bases from J, with 19 bases in between. Here the CDR3 reads CASSFGDGGADGYTF. Written as DNA, the CDR3 is TGCGCCAGCAGCTTCGGAGATGGTGGCGCGGACGGCTACACCTTC.

The rearrangement links TRBV11-2 to TRBJ2-2; 10 positions match TRBD2. The CDR3 has 16 amino acids. Germline V gives CDR1 SGHAT, CDR2 FQNNGV. J lost 5 bases, V lost 5 bases, and 8 bases had no gene match. This CDR3 is CASSLSGGALTGELFF. DNA of the CDR3: TGTGCCAGCAGCCTAAGCGGGGGGGCGTTGACCGGGGAGCTGTTTTTT.

This sequence joins TRBV7-9 and TRBJ2-1; D is possibly TRBD2 (5 bases). V dropped 1 base and J dropped 8 bases, with 18 bases sitting between them. The length of the CDR3 is 16 residues. The germline gives CDR1 SEHNR, CDR2 FQNEAQ (reference sequence). DNA for the CDR3: TGTGCCAGCAGCTTAGACCCGATACTCCCCGGGGATGAGCAGTTCTTC. Protein sequence: CASSLDPILPGDEQFF.

The genes are TRBV19 and TRBJ2-3; weak D call: TRBD1 (5 bases). Germline CDR1 reads LNHDA; CDR2 reads SQIVND (reference sequence). V gave up 1 base and J gave up 0 bases, with 11 bases separating them. The CDR3 length is 16 residues. CDR3 loop: CASSIGGPGSTDTQYF. CDR3 nucleotides: TGTGCCAGTAGTATAGGTGGTCCAGGGAGCACAGATACGCAGTATTTT.

The V and J genes are TRBV4-1 and TRBJ1-1; D is undetermined. CDR1 is MGHRA, CDR2 YSYEKL, per germline. This CDR3 spans 18 amino acids. The V gene lost 0 bases and the J gene lost 6 bases, with 23 bases spanning the gap. The CDR3 loop reads CASSQEVFGRRKESEAFF. The CDR3 nucleotides are TGCGCCAGCAGCCAAGAGGTGTTTGGGCGCCGGAAGGAGTCTGAAGCTTTCTTT.

The chain couples TRBV12-5 to TRBJ2-3; D uncertain. The germline CDR1 and CDR2 sequences are LGHNT and FRNRAP. Trimming took 0 bases from V and 6 from J, leaving 7 bases between them. The CDR3 has 13 residues. The CDR3 coding sequence is TGTGCTAGTGGTTTGGTATTGGTGGATACGCAGTATTTT. Translating gives CASGLVLVDTQYF.

The chain employs TRBV6-1 and TRBJ1-5; 8 positions agree with TRBD1. Germline V lookup: CDR1 MNHNS, CDR2 SASEGT. The CDR3 loop spans 15 amino acids. The V segment lost 3 bases and the J segment 6 bases; nucleotides outside the gene matches: 7. DNA for the CDR3: TGTGCCAGCAGTGAGGCGACAGGGGTAGGTCAGCCCCAGCATTTT. Translating gives CASSEATGVGQPQHF.

The CDR3 reads CASSEGGRGLWGYTF. For the CDR3, the DNA is TGTGCCAGCAGTGAAGGGGGCAGGGGGTTGTGGGGCTACACCTTC. The chain uses TRBV6-1 and TRBJ1-2; 7 bases match TRBD1. CDR1 is MNHNS and CDR2 is SASEGT in the germline V gene. The junction had 10 bases not matched to a gene; V was cut back by 1 base and J by 8 bases. CDR3 length equals 15 residues.

The chain has TRBV18 and TRBJ2-3; the match to TRBD1 covers 8 bases. The V and J ends lost 6 bases and 0 bases, in that order; junction bases with no gene match: 8. The CDR3 contains 16 residues. Per the germline V gene, CDR1 is KGHSH and CDR2 is LQKENI. CDR3 residues: CASSPRQGISTDTQYF. In nucleotides, the CDR3 is TGTGCCAGCTCCCCTAGACAGGGGATTAGCACAGATACGCAGTATTTT.

This chain connects TRBV19 to TRBJ1-6, with TRBD1 matching 7 bases. The CDR3 length is 16 residues. Trimming took 3 bases from V and 8 from J; bases not matched to a gene: 10. Germline V gives CDR1 LNHDA, CDR2 SQIVND (reference sequence). The DNA for the CDR3 is TGTGCCAGTAGTATCAGGACAGGCGCCCGGGATTCACCCCTCCACTTT. Its protein is CASSIRTGARDSPLHF.

The table lists this clone with a count of one. V gene TRBV6-2 or TRBV6-3 combines with J gene TRBJ2-2; D not certain. Trimming shortened V by 3 bases and J by 6 bases, and 2 bases separated the two germline ends. Germline V gives CDR1 MNHEY, CDR2 SVGEGT. The CDR3 runs to 11 residues. This chain's CDR3 is CASSYAGELFF. The CDR3, as DNA: TGTGCCAGCAGTTATGCCGGGGAGCTGTTTTTT.

The genes are TRBV7-7 and TRBJ2-7, with 8 bases fitting TRBD1. The ends lost 6 bases at V and 6 bases at J; junction bases unmatched: 7. The CDR3 contains 13 residues. Germline CDR1 and CDR2: SSHAT and FNYEAQ (reference sequence). CDR3 sequence reads: CASSLDRVSEQYF. In nucleotides, the CDR3 is TGTGCCAGCAGTTTGGACAGGGTAAGCGAGCAGTACTTC.

This chain uses TRBV12-3 or TRBV12-4 with TRBJ1-2; D gene uncertain. The V and J ends lost 6 bases and 8 bases respectively, with 16 bases between them. The CDR3 extends over 13 amino acids. The CDR3 nucleotides read TGTGCCAGCAGACCCGGACGGTCCCAGGGCTACACCTTC. It is translated as CASRPGRSQGYTF.

The rearrangement uses TRBV3-1 (or the pseudogene TRBV3-2) and TRBJ1-2, with D unclear. Germline values: CDR1 LGHDT, CDR2 YNNKEL (reference sequence). V lost 4 bases to trimming and J lost 4 bases, with 7 bases between them. The CDR3 has 12 amino acids. CDR3 sequence: CASSPHTYGYTF. The CDR3 DNA follows: TGTGCCAGCAGCCCCCACACCTATGGCTACACCTTC.